The 32 T cell receptor beta chains listed next were all sequenced from one sample in a study of T-cell memory formation after mild COVID-19. TCRdb fed the 5' RACE reads into MiXCR, producing one record per CDR3 protein. The top ten hold roughly two fifths of the sample, which has tens of thousands of distinct CDR3 sequences, roughly 15% seen once. Sequencing was done on a sample of PBMCs or a T cell subset sorted from them (not recorded which). The source of these receptors is a man in his late teens or twenties who had mild COVID-19 (a few samples of this study predate the infection). Cell type and time point are not known.

Ten or more counts support this clonotype. J is TRBJ2-3 and V is TRBV6-4; 13 bases line up with TRBD2. The J segment lost 4 bases and the V segment lost 3 bases, leaving 1 base of the junction unmatched. This CDR3 comprises 15 residues. From germline, CDR1 is MRHNA and CDR2 SNTAGT. For the CDR3, the DNA is TGTGCCAGCAGTGAAACTAGCGGGGGGGCAGATACGCAGTATTTT. This codes for CASSETSGGADTQYF.

The chain carries TRBV2 and TRBJ1-1, with D possibly TRBD1 on 5 matching bases. The V end lost 6 bases, the J end lost 0 bases, and 14 bases lay between the germline ends. CDR3 size: 15 residues. CDR1 and CDR2 (germline): SNHLY, FYNNEI. CDR3 loop: CASSTFSGVNTEAFF. The CDR3, as DNA: TGTGCCAGCAGCACCTTCTCGGGGGTGAACACTGAAGCTTTCTTT.

In this sample, this clonotype turned up a few times. The chain combines TRBV7-9 with TRBJ2-2; D might be TRBD2 (5 bases). The CDR3 loop spans 13 amino acids. Germline CDR1 reads SEHNR; CDR2 reads FQNEAQ (reference sequence). The germline V and J ends were trimmed by 5 bases and 7 bases, with 11 bases remaining between them. CDR3 amino acids: CASSHTRDGELFF. DNA of the CDR3: TGTGCCAGCAGCCATACTCGGGACGGGGAGCTGTTTTTT.

This clonotype was counted between two and nine times. The chain recombines TRBV6-2 or TRBV6-3 with TRBJ2-7; D is unclear. V was cut by 2 bases and J by 6 bases, with 17 bases left in between. The CDR3 covers 15 residues. Germline CDR1 MNHEY, CDR2 SVGEGT. CDR3: CASSYGLGSTGEQYV. DNA for the CDR3: TGTGCCAGCAGTTACGGGCTGGGGTCAACGGGCGAGCAGTACGTC.

The chain is built from TRBV4-3 and TRBJ2-6, with D possibly called TRBD1 or TRBD2 (5 bases each). The CDR3 runs to 18 residues. Per the germline V gene, CDR1 is LGHNA and CDR2 is YSLEER. V lost 3 bases and J lost 0, with 15 bases in between. The CDR3 loop reads CASSQGPGRNSGANVLTF. CDR3 sequence (DNA): TGCGCCAGCAGCCAGGGTCCGGGACGGAACTCTGGGGCCAACGTCCTGACTTTC.

The chain employs TRBV29-1 and TRBJ1-3; D uncertain. CDR1 and CDR2 from the germline V gene are SQVTM and ANQGSEA. V gave up 5 bases and J gave up 0 bases, with 5 bases separating them. This CDR3 has 12 amino acids. The CDR3 reads CSVWDSGNTIYF. In DNA, the CDR3 is TGCAGCGTTTGGGACTCTGGAAACACCATATATTTT.

V and J are TRBV7-2 and TRBJ2-3, with 7 bases that match TRBD1. The trim removed 6 bases at V and 7 bases at J, leaving 13 bases unmatched. The germline CDR1 and CDR2 sequences are SGHTA and FQGNSA. The CDR3 spans 15 residues. The chain's CDR3 is CASRDTGTDPYTQYF. The CDR3 DNA follows: TGTGCCAGCAGGGATACCGGGACAGACCCTTATACGCAGTATTTT.

The chain employs TRBV4-1 and TRBJ2-2; 8 bases agree with TRBD1. Germline V CDR1 and CDR2: MGHRA, YSYEKL. This CDR3 region has 15 residues. J lost 1 base, V lost 4 bases, and 2 bases had no gene match. CDR3: CASSLGQGNTGELFF. The CDR3, as DNA: TGCGCCAGCAGCCTCGGACAGGGGAACACCGGGGAGCTGTTTTTT.

The CDR3 loop reads CASSAGAGNTEAFF. For the CDR3, the DNA is TGTGCCAGCAGTGCAGGGGCCGGGAACACTGAAGCTTTCTTT. The chain uses TRBV6-1 and TRBJ1-1, with a possible D match to TRBD1 (6 bases). The CDR3 extends over 14 amino acids. Per the germline V gene, CDR1 is MNHNS and CDR2 is SASEGT. Deletions cut 4 bases from V and 1 base from J, with 10 bases between.

This chain joins TRBV5-1 and TRBJ1-1; D call uncertain. Germline V gene lookup returns CDR1 SGHRS and CDR2 YFSETQ. CDR3 length: 12 residues. V lost 0 bases, J lost 5 bases, and 5 bases lay in between. The CDR3 loop reads CASSLDLTEAFF. The CDR3 DNA is TGCGCCAGCAGCTTGGACTTAACTGAAGCTTTCTTT. The full variable domain, in which reference TRBV5-1 and TRBJ1-1 provide the parts outside the CDR3, is KAGVTQTPRYLIKTRGQQVTLSCSPISGHRSVSWYQQTPGQGLQFLFEYFSETQRNKGNFPGRFSGRQFSNSRSEMNVSTLELGDSALYLCASSLDLTEAFFGQGTRLTVV.

In its sample, this clonotype was seen a few times. The rearrangement links TRBV9 to TRBJ2-1; no clear D. The CDR3 has 13 residues. Between the trimmed V and J ends, which lost 0 bases and 5 bases, there was a span of 6 bases. Per germline, CDR1 SGDLS and CDR2 YYNGEE. As DNA, the CDR3 is TGTGCCAGCAGCGTAGAAGTAGACAATGAGCAGTTCTTC. Translation gives CASSVEVDNEQFF.

This chain joins TRBV10-3 and TRBJ2-3; TRBD1 matches at 9 bases. Looked up from germline, CDR1 is ENHRY and CDR2 is SYGVKD. There are 14 residues in the CDR3. V lost 11 bases to trimming and J lost 1 base; unmatched junction nucleotides: 7. CDR3 region: CALSRQGGTDTQYF. The DNA for the CDR3 is TGTGCCCTTTCACGACAGGGGGGCACAGATACGCAGTATTTT.

The sample holds a few counts of this clonotype. The gene calls are TRBV27 and TRBJ1-6; D ambiguous. Trimming removed 10 bases from V and 9 bases from J, with 19 bases in between. The V gene's germline CDR1 is MNHEY and CDR2 SMNVEV (reference sequence). CDR3 length: 14 residues. CDR3: CATGRTALGSPLHF. The DNA for the CDR3 is TGTGCCACCGGAAGGACGGCTTTGGGTTCACCCCTCCACTTT.

This clonotype appeared a few times. The chain combines TRBV9 with TRBJ2-3; perhaps D is TRBD1 or TRBD2 (6 bases each). Germline loops: CDR1 SGDLS, CDR2 YYNGEE. Trimming stripped 3 bases from V and 2 bases from J, with 16 bases between. This CDR3 is 16 amino acids long. Here the CDR3 DNA reads TGTGCCAGCAGCGGGGAGGAGGACAGCTTCACAGATACGCAGTATTTT. Protein: CASSGEEDSFTDTQYF.

This clonotype has only a few counts. The chain combines TRBV9 with TRBJ1-1; no clear D. CDR1 and CDR2 from the germline V gene are SGDLS and YYNGEE. CDR3 length equals 11 residues. V was clipped by 3 bases and J by 6 bases, with 6 bases between them. The CDR3 loop reads CASSAGSEAFF. CDR3 nucleotide sequence: TGTGCCAGCAGCGCCGGTTCTGAAGCTTTCTTT.

The sample holds many counts of this clonotype. This rearrangement joins TRBV7-9 to TRBJ2-1; D not resolved. CDR1 and CDR2 (germline): SEHNR, FQNEAQ (reference sequence). The CDR3 has 12 amino acids. V lost 1 base to trimming and J lost 8 bases, with 6 bases between them. CDR3 bases: TGTGCCAGCAGCTTAGGATCGGATGAGCAGTTCTTC. It codes for CASSLGSDEQFF.

The rearrangement joins TRBV12-5 to TRBJ1-2; D gene unclear. From germline, CDR1 is LGHNT and CDR2 FRNRAP. CDR3 length: 16 residues. V dropped 0 bases and J dropped 6 bases, with 17 bases sitting between them. CDR3 nucleotides: TGTGCTAGTGGTTTGGTACATAGGGATACGGTGGATGGCTACACCTTC. Translating it yields CASGLVHRDTVDGYTF.

The CDR3 DNA is TGTGCCAGCAGCTTATGGCCGGGACAGGGGCCGTACTGGCATGAAAAACTGTTTTTT. Translation: CASSLWPGQGPYWHEKLFF. The chain links TRBV5-4 to TRBJ1-4; 10 positions match TRBD1. Losses at the gene ends were 2 bases for V and 6 bases for J; bases not matched to a gene: 16. This CDR3 has 19 amino acids. Germline loops: CDR1 SGHNT, CDR2 YYREEE (reference sequence).

Many counts were recorded for this clonotype. This chain links TRBV5-1 with TRBJ2-2; a weak D match, TRBD2 (6 bases). This CDR3 has 17 amino acids. V was cut by 4 bases and J by 1 base, with 17 bases left in between. Germline-derived CDR1 and CDR2 are SGHRS and YFSETQ. This chain's CDR3 is CASSKAIQGGNTGELFF. CDR3 nucleotides: TGCGCCAGCAGCAAGGCCATTCAGGGAGGGAACACCGGGGAGCTGTTTTTT.

This clonotype showed up just a few times. The chain employs TRBV12-3 or TRBV12-4 and TRBJ2-5; 10 bases line up with TRBD1. V shed 4 bases, J shed 0 bases, and the junction held 2 bases outside the gene matches. This CDR3 comprises 15 residues. In DNA, the CDR3 is TGTGCCAGCAGTTATGGGACAGGGGACCAAGAGACCCAGTACTTC. As protein: CASSYGTGDQETQYF.

CDR3 protein: CASSSALQPYNEQFF. The CDR3 DNA is TGTGCCAGCAGCTCCGCTCTGCAGCCTTACAATGAGCAGTTCTTC. The genes are TRBV7-6 and TRBJ2-1; D is undetermined. CDR1 and CDR2 (germline): SGHVS, FNYEAQ. The CDR3 has 15 residues. V was shortened by 4 bases and J by 4 bases, with 14 bases between the two germline ends.

J is TRBJ2-6 and V is TRBV12-3 or TRBV12-4, with D hard to call. V lost 8 bases and J lost 2, with 7 bases in between. This CDR3 spans 13 amino acids. This CDR3 is CASGFPGANVLTF. CDR3 DNA: TGTGCCAGCGGGTTCCCTGGGGCCAACGTCCTGACTTTC.

CDR3 loop: CASSPHPSGNTEAFF. In nucleotides, the CDR3 is TGTGCCAGCAGCCCCCACCCCTCGGGGAACACTGAAGCTTTCTTT. The gene calls are TRBV7-9 and TRBJ1-1, with no clear D. The CDR3 runs 15 residues. V was clipped by 5 bases and J by 1 base, with 14 bases between them. Germline V lookup: CDR1 SEHNR, CDR2 FQNEAQ (reference sequence).

The rearrangement uses TRBV4-3 and TRBJ1-1; the D is unclear. V was clipped by 4 bases and J by 4 bases, with 16 bases between them. Germline V gene sequence: CDR1 LGHNA, CDR2 YSLEER. The CDR3 is 15 residues long. CDR3 region: CASSLLDGRGTEAFF. In DNA form, the CDR3 reads TGCGCCAGCAGCCTCTTAGACGGACGCGGCACTGAAGCTTTCTTT.

This chain uses TRBV6-2 or TRBV6-3 with TRBJ1-1, with TRBD1 matching 8 bases. The V gene end was trimmed by 8 bases and the J gene end by 10 bases; junction bases not matched to a gene: 9. The CDR3 runs 12 residues. Germline V gene data show CDR1 as MNHEY and CDR2 as SVGEGT. The CDR3 DNA follows: TGTGCCAGCTGGACAGGGCGAATCCCAGCTTTCTTT. Protein product: CASWTGRIPAFF.

The chain has TRBV19 and TRBJ1-5, with D unresolved. With 3 bases removed from V and 7 bases from J, the gap between germline ends came to 13 bases. This CDR3 comprises 14 residues. Germline V CDR1 and CDR2: LNHDA, SQIVND (reference sequence). The CDR3 coding sequence is TGTGCCAGTAGTATGATGGGGATCGGGCAGCCCCAGCATTTT. Amino acid sequence: CASSMMGIGQPQHF.

The J gene is TRBJ1-1, the V gene TRBV25-1; no clear D gene. The ends were cut back, 3 bases at V and 1 base at J, with 15 bases in the middle. Germline CDR1 is MGHDK and CDR2 is SYGVNS. The CDR3 length is 16 residues. The chain's CDR3 is CASSDGLIRWNTEAFF. CDR3 coding DNA: TGTGCCAGCAGTGACGGTTTAATTAGGTGGAACACTGAAGCTTTCTTT.

In its sample, this clonotype was seen a few times. The rearrangement joins TRBV2 to TRBJ2-7; 12 nucleotides match TRBD2. J gave up 0 bases and V 6 bases, and 6 bases lay outside the gene matches. This CDR3 comprises 16 residues. CDR1 is SNHLY and CDR2 is FYNNEI in the germline V gene. CDR3 loop: CASRPLAGGISYEQYV. CDR3 nucleotides: TGTGCCAGCAGGCCCCTAGCGGGGGGGATCTCCTACGAGCAGTACGTC.

The chain carries TRBV29-1 and TRBJ1-2; TRBD1 agrees at 8 bases. The CDR3 consists of 14 residues. The V gene's germline CDR1 is SQVTM and CDR2 ANQGSEA. Trimming removed 4 bases from V and 0 bases from J; junction bases left unmatched: 4. The CDR3, as DNA: TGCAGCGTTGTGGGACAGGATACTAACTATGGCTACACCTTC. Its translation: CSVVGQDTNYGYTF.

This clonotype has more than one count but fewer than ten. This chain connects TRBV6-5 to TRBJ2-7; 8 nucleotides agree with TRBD1. The CDR3 length is 14 residues. Germline CDR1 MNHEY, CDR2 SVGAGI. V lost 2 bases, J lost 5 bases, and 5 bases stayed unmatched. This CDR3 is CASSYGQGAHEQYV. The CDR3 DNA sequence: TGTGCCAGCAGTTACGGTCAGGGGGCCCACGAGCAGTACGTC.

This clonotype was observed a handful of times. The chain has TRBV7-3 and TRBJ2-1, with 8 bases matching TRBD2. The CDR3 spans 16 residues. Trimming took 0 bases from V and 7 from J; bases not matched to a gene: 8. Looked up from germline, CDR1 is SGHTA and CDR2 is FQGTGA. The CDR3 protein is CASSLTGQRGLNEQFF. DNA for the CDR3: TGTGCCAGCAGCTTAACGGGCCAGCGGGGGTTGAATGAGCAGTTCTTC.

The rearrangement links TRBV7-9 to TRBJ1-5, with D perhaps TRBD1 (6 bases). The CDR3 runs 12 residues. Germline V gives CDR1 SEHNR, CDR2 FQNEAQ (reference sequence). The ends were cut back, 5 bases at V and 6 bases at J, with 8 bases in the middle. CDR3: CASSRDIQPQHF. CDR3 DNA: TGTGCCAGCAGCCGGGACATTCAGCCCCAGCATTTT.